This TCR beta chain came from a study of control samples from healthy donors and cancer patients. Between the trimmed V and J ends, which lost 0 bases and 5 bases, there was a span of 11 bases. Germline CDR1 SGDLS, CDR2 YYNGEE. This CDR3 has 15 residues. Assay used: immunoSEQ multiplex PCR; TCRdb lists only in-frame clones, some missing. Of roughly 170,000 clones listed, 90% to 95% are singletons. The specimen sequenced was blood. This chain joins TRBV9 and TRBJ1-4; no firm D call. This clonotype was obtained from a woman between 18 and 29 years old in good health. The CDR3 sequence is CASSVDEGRNEKLFF. As DNA, the CDR3 is TGTGCCAGCAGCGTAGATGAGGGCCGAAATGAAAAACTGTTTTTT.